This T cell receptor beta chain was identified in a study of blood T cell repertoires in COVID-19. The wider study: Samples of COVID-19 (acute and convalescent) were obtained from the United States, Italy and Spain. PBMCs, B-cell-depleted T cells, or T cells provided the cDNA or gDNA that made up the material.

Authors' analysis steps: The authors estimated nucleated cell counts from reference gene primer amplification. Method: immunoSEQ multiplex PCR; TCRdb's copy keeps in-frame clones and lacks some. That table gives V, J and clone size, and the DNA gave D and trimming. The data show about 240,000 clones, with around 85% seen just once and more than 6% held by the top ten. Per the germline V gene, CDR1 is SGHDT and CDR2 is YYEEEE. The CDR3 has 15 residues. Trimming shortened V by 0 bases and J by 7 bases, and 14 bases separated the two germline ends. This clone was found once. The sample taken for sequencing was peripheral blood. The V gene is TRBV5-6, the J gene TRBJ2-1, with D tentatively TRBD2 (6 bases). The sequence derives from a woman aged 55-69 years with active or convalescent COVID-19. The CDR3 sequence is CASSLALGLRNEQFF. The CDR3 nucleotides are TGTGCCAGCAGCTTGGCATTGGGACTGAGAAATGAGCAGTTCTTC. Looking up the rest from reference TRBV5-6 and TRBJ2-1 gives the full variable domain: DAGVTQSPTHLIKTRGQQVTLRCSPKSGHDTVSWYQQALGQGPQFIFQYYEEEERQRGNFPDRFSGHQFPNYSSELNVNALLLGDSALYLCASSLALGLRNEQFFGPGTRLTVL.